One sample yielded the 9 T cell receptor beta chains listed below, sequenced in a study of T cells in Graves' hyperthyroidism and ophthalmopathy (dated by TCRdb to about 2019). Libraries were built with multiplex PCR. The run used an Illumina HiSeq 2000. Amplification of TCR beta CDR3 regions was carried out from RNA transcripts. The TCR CDR3 was subjected to a first round of RT-PCR using the HTBI primer set and the Qiagen OneStep RT-PCR kit. Using fastp trimming at Q25 and MiXCR clonotype assembly, TCRdb reanalyzed the public sequencing data and kept in-frame beta chains. Each CDR3 protein gets just one entry, which takes the most common genes and DNA from the rows behind it. This sample is represented by approximately 740,000 distinct CDR3 sequences; around 13% of them were singletons. Clones ranked in the top ten supply about 10% of the sample. Sequenced: blood. All receptors come from a woman aged 18-30 years with Graves' hyperthyroidism.

This clonotype was counted at least ten times. J is TRBJ2-3 and V is TRBV7-8; D unclear. This CDR3 contains 14 residues. V shed 4 bases and J shed 4 bases, with 12 bases lying between them. Germline assignment: CDR1 SGHVS and CDR2 FQNEAQ. CDR3 loop: CASSSPLSPDTQYF. The CDR3 bases are TGTGCCAGCAGCTCCCCCCTTTCTCCAGATACGCAGTATTTT.

This clonotype showed up many times. This chain links TRBV30 with TRBJ2-7; unclear D gene. Germline CDR1 is GTSNPN and CDR2 is SVGIG (reference sequence). The CDR3 runs to 12 residues. V dropped 3 bases and J dropped 6 bases, with 12 bases sitting between them. The CDR3 nucleotides are TGTGCCTGGAGCCCCCCTTGGGGCGAGCAGTACTTC. This gives the protein CAWSPPWGEQYF.

This clonotype appeared many times. This sequence joins TRBV7-8 and TRBJ2-1; 9 bases map to TRBD2. This CDR3 has 13 amino acids. The trim removed 1 base at V and 12 bases at J, leaving 4 bases unmatched. Germline CDR1 SGHVS, CDR2 FQNEAQ. The CDR3 reads CASSLVTSGVQFF. CDR3 DNA: TGTGCCAGCAGCTTAGTGACTAGCGGAGTGCAGTTCTTC.

Regarding this clonotype: This may be a read error: a much more frequent sequence differs by one nucleotide. This chain connects TRBV3-1 to TRBJ2-5, with TRBD1 matching 7 bases. Looked up from germline, CDR1 is LGHDT and CDR2 is YNNKEL (reference sequence). The CDR3 spans 18 residues. V gave up 3 bases and J gave up 2 bases; unmatched junction bases: 15. CDR3 amino acids: CASSHSAQTGDLQETQYF. CDR3 sequence (DNA): TGTGCCAGCAGCCACTCAGCCCAAACAGGGGACCTTCAAGAGACCCAGTACTTC.

The rearrangement joins TRBV30 to TRBJ2-6, with D perhaps TRBD1 or TRBD2 (5 bases each). Germline loops: CDR1 GTSNPN, CDR2 SVGIG (reference sequence). This CDR3 comprises 16 residues. The V end was cut by 4 bases, the J end by 0 bases, with 13 bases between. In nucleotides, the CDR3 is TGTGCCTGGAATAGGGGACCGAACTCTGGGGCCAACGTCCTGACTTTC. The encoded protein is CAWNRGPNSGANVLTF.

The chain employs TRBV9 and TRBJ2-2, with D hard to call. This CDR3 contains 14 residues. The germline V and J ends were trimmed by 0 bases and 6 bases, with 9 bases remaining between them. From germline, CDR1 is SGDLS and CDR2 YYNGEE. This chain's CDR3 is CASSVEPISGELFF. In DNA, the CDR3 is TGTGCCAGCAGCGTAGAACCGATATCCGGGGAGCTGTTTTTT.

V gene TRBV2 combines with J gene TRBJ1-3; 8 bases match TRBD1. This CDR3 contains 14 residues. Trimming at V came to 3 bases and at J to 6 bases, leaving 4 bases not matched to a gene. Germline V gene data show CDR1 as SNHLY and CDR2 as FYNNEI. The CDR3, as DNA: TGTGCCAGCAGTGAGGACAGGGTCGAAAACACCATATATTTT. It specifies CASSEDRVENTIYF.

The V and J genes are TRBV2 and TRBJ2-5; a weak D match, TRBD1 (5 bases). The V gene's germline CDR1 is SNHLY and CDR2 FYNNEI. V was clipped by 5 bases and J by 2 bases, with 9 bases between them. CDR3 size: 13 residues. The CDR3 spells CASSWGRQETQYF. Here the CDR3 DNA reads TGTGCCAGCAGTTGGGGCAGACAAGAGACCCAGTACTTC. Drawing the rest from reference TRBV2 and TRBJ2-5, the complete variable domain is EPEVTQTPSHQVTQMGQEVILRCVPISNHLYFYWYRQILGQKVEFLVSFYNNEISEKSEIFDDQFSVERPDGSNFTLKIRSTKLEDSAMYFCASSWGRQETQYFGPGTRLLVL.

The rearrangement joins TRBV10-3 to TRBJ2-3; 8 bases fit TRBD1. The CDR3 spans 18 residues. Germline trimming cut 5 bases from V and 2 bases from J; bases unmatched to any gene: 15. CDR1 is ENHRY and CDR2 is SYGVKD in the germline V gene. The CDR3 loop reads CAISTGQAISTTTDTQYF. The CDR3 bases are TGTGCCATCAGTACGGGACAGGCCATTTCCACCACCACAGATACGCAGTATTTT.